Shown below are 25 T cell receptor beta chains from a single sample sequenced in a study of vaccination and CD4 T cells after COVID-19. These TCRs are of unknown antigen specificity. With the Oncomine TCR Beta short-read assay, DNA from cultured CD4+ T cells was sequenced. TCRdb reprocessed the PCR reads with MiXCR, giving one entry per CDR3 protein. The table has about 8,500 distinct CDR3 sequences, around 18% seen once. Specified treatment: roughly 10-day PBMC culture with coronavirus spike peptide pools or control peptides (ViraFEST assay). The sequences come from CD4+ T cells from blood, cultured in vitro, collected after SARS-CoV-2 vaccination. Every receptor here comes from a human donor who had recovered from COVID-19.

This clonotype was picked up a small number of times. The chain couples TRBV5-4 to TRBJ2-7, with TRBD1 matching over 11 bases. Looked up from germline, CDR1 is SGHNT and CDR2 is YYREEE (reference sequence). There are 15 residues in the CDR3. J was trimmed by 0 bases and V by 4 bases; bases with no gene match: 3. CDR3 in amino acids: CASSIGQGASYEQYF. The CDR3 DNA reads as TGTGCCAGCAGCATCGGACAGGGGGCCTCCTACGAGCAGTACTTC.

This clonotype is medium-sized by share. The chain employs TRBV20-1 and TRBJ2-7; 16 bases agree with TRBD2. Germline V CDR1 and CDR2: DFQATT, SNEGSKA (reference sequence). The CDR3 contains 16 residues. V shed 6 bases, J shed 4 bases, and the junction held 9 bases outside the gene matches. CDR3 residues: CSAPGTSGRARYEQYF. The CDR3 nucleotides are TGCAGTGCCCCCGGGACTAGCGGGAGGGCCAGATACGAGCAGTACTTC.

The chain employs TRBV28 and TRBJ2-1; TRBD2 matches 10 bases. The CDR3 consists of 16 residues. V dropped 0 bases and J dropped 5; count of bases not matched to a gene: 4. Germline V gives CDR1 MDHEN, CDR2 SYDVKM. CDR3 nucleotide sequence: TGTGCCAGCAGTTTATGGGGCAGCGGGAGGGACAATGAGCAGTTCTTC. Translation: CASSLWGSGRDNEQFF.

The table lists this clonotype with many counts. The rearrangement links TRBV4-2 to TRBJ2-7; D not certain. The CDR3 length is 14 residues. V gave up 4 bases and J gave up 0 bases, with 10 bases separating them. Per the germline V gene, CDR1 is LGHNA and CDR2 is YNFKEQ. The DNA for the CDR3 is TGTGCCAGCAGCCGGCCAGCGAGCTCCTACGAGCAGTACTTC. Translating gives CASSRPASSYEQYF.

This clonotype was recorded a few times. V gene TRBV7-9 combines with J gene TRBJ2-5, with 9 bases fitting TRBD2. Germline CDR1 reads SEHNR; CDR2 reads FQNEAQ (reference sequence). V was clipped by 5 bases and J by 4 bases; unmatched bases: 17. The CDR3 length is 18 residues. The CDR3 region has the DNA TGTGCCAGCAGCCCCGGATCCGGGACTAGCAGGAGGACAGAGACCCAGTACTTC. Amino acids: CASSPGSGTSRRTETQYF.

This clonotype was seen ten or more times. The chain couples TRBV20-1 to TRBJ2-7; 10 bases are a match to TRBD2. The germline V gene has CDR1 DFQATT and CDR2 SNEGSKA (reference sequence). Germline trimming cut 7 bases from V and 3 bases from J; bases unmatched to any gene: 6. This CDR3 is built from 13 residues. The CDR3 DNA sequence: TGCAGTGGTGGACTAGCGGTCCTCTACGAGCAGTACTTC. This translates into CSGGLAVLYEQYF.

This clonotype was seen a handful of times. The CDR3 coding sequence is TGTGCCAGCAGTCGTAGCGGGCCTTCCACCGGGGAGCTGTTTTTT. The encoded protein is CASSRSGPSTGELFF. The chain combines TRBV27 with TRBJ2-2; 7 nucleotides align to TRBD2. CDR1 and CDR2 (germline): MNHEY, SMNVEV (reference sequence). The CDR3 totals 15 residues. V trimming: 5 bases; J trimming: 4 bases; junction bases outside the gene matches: 7.

In DNA, the CDR3 is TGTGCCAGCAGCGGGAGAGCTGAGGGAGATACGCAGTATTTT. This translates into CASSGRAEGDTQYF. V gene TRBV6-2 or TRBV6-3 combines with J gene TRBJ2-3, with D perhaps matching TRBD2 (6 bases). The CDR3 sequence is 14 residues long. From germline, CDR1 is MNHEY and CDR2 SVGEGT. V lost 6 bases and J lost 5, with 15 bases in between.

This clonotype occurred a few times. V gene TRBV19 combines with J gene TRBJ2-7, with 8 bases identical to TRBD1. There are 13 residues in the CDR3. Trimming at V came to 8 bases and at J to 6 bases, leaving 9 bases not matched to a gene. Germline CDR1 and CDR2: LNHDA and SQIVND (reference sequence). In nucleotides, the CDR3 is TGTGCCAGTCAACACCAGGGGGCTGCCGAGCAGTACTTC. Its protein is CASQHQGAAEQYF.

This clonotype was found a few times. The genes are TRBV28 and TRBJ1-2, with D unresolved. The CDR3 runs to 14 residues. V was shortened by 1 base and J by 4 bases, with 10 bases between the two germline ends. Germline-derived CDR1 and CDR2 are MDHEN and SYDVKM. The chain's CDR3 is CASSLFMAGYGYTF. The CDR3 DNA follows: TGTGCCAGCAGTTTATTTATGGCTGGCTATGGCTACACCTTC.

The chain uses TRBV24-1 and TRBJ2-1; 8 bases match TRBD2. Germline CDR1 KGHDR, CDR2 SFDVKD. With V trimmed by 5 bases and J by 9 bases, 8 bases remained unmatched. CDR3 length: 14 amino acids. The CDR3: CATSVPSGGGEQFF. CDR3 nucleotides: TGTGCCACCAGTGTGCCGTCCGGGGGGGGTGAGCAGTTCTTC.

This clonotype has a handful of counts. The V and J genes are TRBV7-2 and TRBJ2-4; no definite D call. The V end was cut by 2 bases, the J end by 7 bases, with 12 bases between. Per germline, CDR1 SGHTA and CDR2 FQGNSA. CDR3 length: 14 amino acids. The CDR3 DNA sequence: TGTGCCAGCAGCTTAAGGCATAAGAGTAACATTCAGTACTTC. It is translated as CASSLRHKSNIQYF. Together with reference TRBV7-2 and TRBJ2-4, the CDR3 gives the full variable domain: GAGVSQSPSNKVTEKGKDVELRCDPISGHTALYWYRQSLGQGLEFLIYFQGNSAPDKSGLPSDRFSAERTGGSVSTLTIQRTQQEDSAVYLCASSLRHKSNIQYFGAGTRLSVL.

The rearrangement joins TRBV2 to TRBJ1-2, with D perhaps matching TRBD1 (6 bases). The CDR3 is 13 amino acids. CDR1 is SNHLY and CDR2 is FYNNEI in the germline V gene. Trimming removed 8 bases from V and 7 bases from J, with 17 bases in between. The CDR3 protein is CASGEQGRFGYTF. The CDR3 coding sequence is TGTGCCAGCGGAGAACAGGGTCGGTTTGGCTACACCTTC.

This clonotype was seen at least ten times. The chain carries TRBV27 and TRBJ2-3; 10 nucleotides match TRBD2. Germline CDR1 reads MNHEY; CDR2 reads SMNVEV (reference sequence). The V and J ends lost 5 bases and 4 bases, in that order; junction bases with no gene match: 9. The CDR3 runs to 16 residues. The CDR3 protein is CASSPLAGGYSDTQYF. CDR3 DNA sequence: TGTGCCAGCAGTCCTTTAGCGGGGGGCTACTCAGATACGCAGTATTTT.

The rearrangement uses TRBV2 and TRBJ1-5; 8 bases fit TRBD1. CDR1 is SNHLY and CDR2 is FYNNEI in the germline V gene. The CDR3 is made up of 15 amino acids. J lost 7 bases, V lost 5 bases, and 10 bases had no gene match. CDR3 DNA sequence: TGTGCCAGCAGTCAACAGGGGGTTGCAGGCCAGCCCCAGCATTTT. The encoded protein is CASSQQGVAGQPQHF.

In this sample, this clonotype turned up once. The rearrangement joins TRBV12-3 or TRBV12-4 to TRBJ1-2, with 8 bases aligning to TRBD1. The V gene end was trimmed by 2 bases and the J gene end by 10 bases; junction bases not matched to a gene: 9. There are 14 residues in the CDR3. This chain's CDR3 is CASSLPGGAGDYTF. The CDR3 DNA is TGTGCCAGCAGTTTACCAGGGGGCGCGGGGGACTACACCTTC.

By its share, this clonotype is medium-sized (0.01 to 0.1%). The CDR3 spells CASSLVAGPNSPLHF. CDR3 nucleotides: TGTGCCAGCAGCTTAGTGGCAGGGCCCAATTCACCCCTCCACTTT. V usage is TRBV7-9 and J usage is TRBJ1-6; weak D call: TRBD1 (5 bases). Germline CDR1 is SEHNR and CDR2 is FQNEAQ (reference sequence). This CDR3 has 15 residues. The germline V and J ends were trimmed by 1 base and 7 bases, with 11 bases remaining between them.

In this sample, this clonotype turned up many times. The CDR3, as DNA: TGTGCCAGCAGCCCTGGACAGGGCTATGGCTACACCTTC. Its translation: CASSPGQGYGYTF. J is TRBJ1-2 and V is TRBV7-2; 8 positions agree with TRBD1. The CDR3 runs to 13 residues. CDR1 is SGHTA, CDR2 FQGNSA, per germline. Trimming took 5 bases from V and 4 from J; bases not matched to a gene: 3.

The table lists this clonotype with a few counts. As DNA, the CDR3 is TGTGCCAGCAGTCTCGAGAGCGGGATTCACAGCGAGCAGTACTTC. It translates to CASSLESGIHSEQYF. The chain links TRBV6-1 to TRBJ2-7; 7 bases are shared with TRBD2. The V gene end was trimmed by 5 bases and the J gene end by 6 bases; junction bases not matched to a gene: 13. Germline CDR1 reads MNHNS; CDR2 reads SASEGT. The CDR3 spans 15 residues.

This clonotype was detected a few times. As DNA, the CDR3 is TGTGCCAGCAGCTTAGCCGGGACAGCAACTAATGAAAAACTGTTTTTT. This codes for CASSLAGTATNEKLFF. The rearrangement links TRBV7-6 to TRBJ1-4; 7 bases match TRBD1. The V and J ends lost 0 bases and 0 bases, in that order; junction bases with no gene match: 1. The length of the CDR3 is 16 residues. Germline loops: CDR1 SGHVS, CDR2 FNYEAQ.

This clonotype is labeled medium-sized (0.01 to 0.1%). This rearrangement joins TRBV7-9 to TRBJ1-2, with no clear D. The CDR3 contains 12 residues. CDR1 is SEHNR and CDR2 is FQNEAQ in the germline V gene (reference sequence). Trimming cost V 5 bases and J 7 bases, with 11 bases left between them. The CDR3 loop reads CASSPPLAGYTF. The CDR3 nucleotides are TGTGCCAGCAGCCCCCCGCTTGCTGGCTACACCTTC.

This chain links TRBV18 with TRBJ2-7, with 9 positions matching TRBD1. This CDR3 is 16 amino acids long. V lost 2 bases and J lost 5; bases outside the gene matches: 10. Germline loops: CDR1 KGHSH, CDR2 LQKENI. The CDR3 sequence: CASSPLAGQGLNEQYF. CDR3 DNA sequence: TGTGCCAGCTCACCATTGGCGGGACAGGGACTCAACGAGCAGTACTTC.

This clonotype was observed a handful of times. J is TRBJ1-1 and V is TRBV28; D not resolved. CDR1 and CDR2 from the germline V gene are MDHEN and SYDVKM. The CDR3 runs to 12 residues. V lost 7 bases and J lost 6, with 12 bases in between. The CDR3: CASNSVLAEAFF. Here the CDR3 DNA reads TGTGCCAGCAACTCGGTTCTCGCTGAAGCTTTCTTT. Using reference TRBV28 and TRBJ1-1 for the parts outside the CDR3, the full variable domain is DVKVTQSSRYLVKRTGEKVFLECVQDMDHENMFWYRQDPGLGLRLIYFSYDVKMKEKGDIPEGYSVSREKKERFSLILESASTNQTSMYLCASNSVLAEAFFGQGTRLTVV.

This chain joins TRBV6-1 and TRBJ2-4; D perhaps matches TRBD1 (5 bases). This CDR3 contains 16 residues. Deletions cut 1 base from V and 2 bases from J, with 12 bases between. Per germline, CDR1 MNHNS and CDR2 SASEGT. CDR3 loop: CASSEVTRVSKNIQYF. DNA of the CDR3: TGTGCCAGCAGTGAAGTGACCAGGGTATCCAAAAACATTCAGTACTTC.

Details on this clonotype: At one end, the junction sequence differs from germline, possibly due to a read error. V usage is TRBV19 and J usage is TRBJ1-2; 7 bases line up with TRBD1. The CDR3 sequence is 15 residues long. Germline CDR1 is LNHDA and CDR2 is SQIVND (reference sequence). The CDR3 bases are TGTGCCGGTAGTGCTAGTGCGGGACAGACTATCGGCTACACCTTC. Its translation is CAGSASAGQTIGYTF.